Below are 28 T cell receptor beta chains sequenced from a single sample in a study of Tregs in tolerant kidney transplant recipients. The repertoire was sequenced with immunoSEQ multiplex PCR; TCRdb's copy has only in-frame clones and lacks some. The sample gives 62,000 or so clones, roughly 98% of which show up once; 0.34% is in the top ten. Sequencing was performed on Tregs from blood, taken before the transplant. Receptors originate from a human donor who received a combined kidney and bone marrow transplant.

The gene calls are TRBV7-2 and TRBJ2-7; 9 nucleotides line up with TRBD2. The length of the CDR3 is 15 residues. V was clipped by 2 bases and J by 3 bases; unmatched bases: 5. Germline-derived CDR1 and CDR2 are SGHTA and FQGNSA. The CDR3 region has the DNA TGTGCCAGCAGCTTAAGAGCGGGGGGATTCTACGAGCAGTACTTC. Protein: CASSLRAGGFYEQYF.

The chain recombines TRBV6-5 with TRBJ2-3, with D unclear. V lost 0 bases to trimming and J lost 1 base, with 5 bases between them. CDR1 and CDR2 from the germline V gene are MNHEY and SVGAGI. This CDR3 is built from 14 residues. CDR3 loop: CASSYSGRTDTQYF. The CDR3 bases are TGTGCCAGCAGTTACTCCGGTCGCACAGATACGCAGTATTTT.

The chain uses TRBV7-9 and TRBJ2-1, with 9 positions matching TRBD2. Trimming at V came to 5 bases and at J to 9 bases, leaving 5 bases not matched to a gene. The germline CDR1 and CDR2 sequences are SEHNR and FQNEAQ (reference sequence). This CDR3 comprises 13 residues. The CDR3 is CASSAGLALEQFF. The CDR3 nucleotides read TGTGCCAGCAGCGCGGGACTAGCTCTTGAGCAGTTCTTC.

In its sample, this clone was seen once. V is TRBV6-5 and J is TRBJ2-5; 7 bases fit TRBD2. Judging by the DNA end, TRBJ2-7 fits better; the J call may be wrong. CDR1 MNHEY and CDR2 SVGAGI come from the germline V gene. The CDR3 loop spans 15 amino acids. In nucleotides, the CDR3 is TGTGCCAGCAGTTATGCGGGAGTACGGTCCTACGAGCAGTACTTC. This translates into CASSYAGVRSYEQYF.

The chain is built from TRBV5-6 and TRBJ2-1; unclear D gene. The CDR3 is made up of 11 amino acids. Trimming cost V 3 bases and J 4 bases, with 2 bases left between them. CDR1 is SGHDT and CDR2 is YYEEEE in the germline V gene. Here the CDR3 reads CASSSYNEQFF. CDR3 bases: TGTGCCAGCAGCTCTTACAATGAGCAGTTCTTC. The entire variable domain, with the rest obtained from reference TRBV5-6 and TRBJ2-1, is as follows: DAGVTQSPTHLIKTRGQQVTLRCSPKSGHDTVSWYQQALGQGPQFIFQYYEEEERQRGNFPDRFSGHQFPNYSSELNVNALLLGDSALYLCASSSYNEQFFGPGTRLTVL.

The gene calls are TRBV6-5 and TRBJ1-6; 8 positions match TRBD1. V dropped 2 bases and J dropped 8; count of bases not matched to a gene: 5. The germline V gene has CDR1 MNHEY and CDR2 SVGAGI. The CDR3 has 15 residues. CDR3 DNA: TGTGCCAGCAGTTACCTGGACAGGGTGTATTCACCCCTCCACTTT. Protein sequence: CASSYLDRVYSPLHF.

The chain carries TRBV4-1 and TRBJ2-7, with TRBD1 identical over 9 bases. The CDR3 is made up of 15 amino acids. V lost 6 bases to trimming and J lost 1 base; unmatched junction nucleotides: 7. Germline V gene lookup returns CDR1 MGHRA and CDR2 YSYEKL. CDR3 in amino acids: CASRAFGTGSYEQYF. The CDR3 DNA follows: TGCGCCAGCAGAGCATTCGGGACAGGGTCCTACGAGCAGTACTTC.

CDR3 sequence: CASSMTGGKHTEAFF. CDR3 nucleotide sequence: TGTGCCAGCAGCATGACAGGGGGGAAGCACACTGAAGCTTTCTTT. V usage is TRBV11-3 and J usage is TRBJ1-1; 9 nucleotides align to TRBD1. Germline CDR1 SGHNT, CDR2 YENEEA. V shed 5 bases and J 3 bases; nucleotides not matched to a gene: 7. This CDR3 spans 15 amino acids.

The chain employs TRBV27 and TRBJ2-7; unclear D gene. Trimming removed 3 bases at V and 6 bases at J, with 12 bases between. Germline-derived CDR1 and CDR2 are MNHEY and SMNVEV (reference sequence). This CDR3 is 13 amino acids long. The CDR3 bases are TGTGCCAGCAGTTTCCCCCCCCCTTCCGAGCAGTACTTC. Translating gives CASSFPPPSEQYF.

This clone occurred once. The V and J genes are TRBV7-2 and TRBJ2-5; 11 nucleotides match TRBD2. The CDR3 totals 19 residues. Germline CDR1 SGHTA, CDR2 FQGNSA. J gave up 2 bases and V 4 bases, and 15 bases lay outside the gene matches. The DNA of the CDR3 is TGTGCCAGCAGCTCCGGGATTAGCGGGGGGGCTTTCTTGCAAGAGACCCAGTACTTC. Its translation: CASSSGISGGAFLQETQYF.

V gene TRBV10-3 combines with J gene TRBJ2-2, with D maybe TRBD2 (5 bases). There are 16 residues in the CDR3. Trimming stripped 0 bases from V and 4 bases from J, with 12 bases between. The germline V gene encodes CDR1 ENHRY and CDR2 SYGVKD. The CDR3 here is CAISESGGVTTGELFF. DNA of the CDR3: TGTGCCATCAGTGAGTCTGGAGGTGTCACCACCGGGGAGCTGTTTTTT.

The CDR3 here is CASRRTGAAPTQHF. The CDR3 nucleotides are TGTGCCAGCAGGAGGACAGGCGCCGCCCCGACCCAGCATTTT. The J gene is TRBJ1-5, the V gene TRBV6-6, with 7 bases lining up with TRBD1. Trimming cost V 6 bases and J 11 bases; bases outside gene matches: 13. CDR1 MNHNY and CDR2 SVGAGI come from the germline V gene (reference sequence). This CDR3 is 14 amino acids long.

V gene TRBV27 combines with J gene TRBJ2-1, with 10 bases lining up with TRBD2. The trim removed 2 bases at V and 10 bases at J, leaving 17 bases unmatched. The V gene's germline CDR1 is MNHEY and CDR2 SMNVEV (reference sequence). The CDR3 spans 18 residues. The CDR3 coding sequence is TGTGCCAGCAGTTTACTTGGGCTAGCGGGAGTACAGTCCCGCGAGCAGTTCTTC. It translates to CASSLLGLAGVQSREQFF.

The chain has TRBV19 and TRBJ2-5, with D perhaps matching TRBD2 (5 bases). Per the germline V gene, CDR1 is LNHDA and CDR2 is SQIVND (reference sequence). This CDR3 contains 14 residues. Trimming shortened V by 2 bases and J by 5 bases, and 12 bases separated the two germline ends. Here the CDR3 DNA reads TGTGCCAGTAGTATAATGTCGGGGTCGGAGACCCAGTACTTC. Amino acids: CASSIMSGSETQYF.

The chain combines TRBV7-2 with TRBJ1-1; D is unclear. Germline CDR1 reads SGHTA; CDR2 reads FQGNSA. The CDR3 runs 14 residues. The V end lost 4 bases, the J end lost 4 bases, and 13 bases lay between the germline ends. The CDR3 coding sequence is TGTGCCAGCAGCTCCTCTACCCCGGGCACTGAAGCTTTCTTT. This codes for CASSSSTPGTEAFF. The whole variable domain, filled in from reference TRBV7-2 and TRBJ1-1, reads GAGVSQSPSNKVTEKGKDVELRCDPISGHTALYWYRQSLGQGLEFLIYFQGNSAPDKSGLPSDRFSAERTGGSVSTLTIQRTQQEDSAVYLCASSSSTPGTEAFFGQGTRLTVV.

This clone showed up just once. CDR3 region: CASLPDRTRDYGYTF. The CDR3 nucleotides read TGCGCCAGTCTACCAGACAGGACCCGGGACTATGGCTACACCTTC. V and J are TRBV4-1 and TRBJ1-2; D is perhaps TRBD1 (6 bases). This CDR3 spans 15 amino acids. Deletions cut 9 bases from V and 3 bases from J, with 20 bases between. CDR1 and CDR2 (germline): MGHRA, YSYEKL.

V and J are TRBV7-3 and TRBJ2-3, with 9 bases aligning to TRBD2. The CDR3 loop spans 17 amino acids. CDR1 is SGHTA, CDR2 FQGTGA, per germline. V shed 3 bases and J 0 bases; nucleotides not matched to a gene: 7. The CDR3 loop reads CASSFSVAGASTDTQYF. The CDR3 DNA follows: TGTGCCAGCAGCTTTTCTGTAGCGGGGGCGAGCACAGATACGCAGTATTTT.

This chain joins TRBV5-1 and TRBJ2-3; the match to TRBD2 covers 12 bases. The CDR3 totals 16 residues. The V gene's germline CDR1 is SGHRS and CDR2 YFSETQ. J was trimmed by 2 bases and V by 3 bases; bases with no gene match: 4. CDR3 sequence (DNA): TGCGCCAGCAGCTCCTGGACTAGCGGGAACACAGATACGCAGTATTTT. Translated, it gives CASSSWTSGNTDTQYF.

The CDR3 region has the DNA TGTGCCAGCAGCCCCCGTCTGGGCGCTGAAGCTTTCTTT. Translated: CASSPRLGAEAFF. The chain employs TRBV9 and TRBJ1-1; D remains unclear. Germline CDR1 is SGDLS and CDR2 is YYNGEE. Trimming shortened V by 4 bases and J by 6 bases, and 13 bases separated the two germline ends. This CDR3 contains 13 residues.

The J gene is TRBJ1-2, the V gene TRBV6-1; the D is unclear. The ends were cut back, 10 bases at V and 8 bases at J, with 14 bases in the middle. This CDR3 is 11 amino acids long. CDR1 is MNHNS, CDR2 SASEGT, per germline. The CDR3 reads CATSAGLGYTF. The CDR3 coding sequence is TGTGCCACCTCCGCGGGATTGGGCTACACCTTC.

The CDR3 spells CATSVPVSDEQYF. The CDR3 DNA sequence: TGTGCCACCAGCGTACCGGTTTCGGACGAGCAGTACTTC. The genes are TRBV15 and TRBJ2-7; D ambiguous. Trimming removed 5 bases from V and 5 bases from J, with 13 bases in between. Looked up from germline, CDR1 is LNHNV and CDR2 is YYDKDF (reference sequence). CDR3 length: 13 residues.

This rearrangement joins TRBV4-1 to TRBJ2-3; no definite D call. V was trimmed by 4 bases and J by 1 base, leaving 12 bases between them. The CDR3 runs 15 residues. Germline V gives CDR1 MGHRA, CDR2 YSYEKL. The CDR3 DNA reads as TGCGCCAGCAGCCCCCCTCGCGCGCGCACAGATACGCAGTATTTT. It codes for CASSPPRARTDTQYF.

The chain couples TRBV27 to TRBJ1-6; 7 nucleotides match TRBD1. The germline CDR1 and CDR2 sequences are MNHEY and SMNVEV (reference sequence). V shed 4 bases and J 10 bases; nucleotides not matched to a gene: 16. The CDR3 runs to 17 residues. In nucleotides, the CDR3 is TGTGCCAGCAGTTCCAGAGGCCGGACAGGTCAGCGGTCACCCCTCCACTTT. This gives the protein CASSSRGRTGQRSPLHF.

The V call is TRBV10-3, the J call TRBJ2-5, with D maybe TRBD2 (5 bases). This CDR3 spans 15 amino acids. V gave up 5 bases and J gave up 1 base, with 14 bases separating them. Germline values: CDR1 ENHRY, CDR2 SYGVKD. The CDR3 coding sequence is TGTGCCATCAGTCCGACGCGCGGGTCCCAAGAGACCCAGTACTTC. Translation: CAISPTRGSQETQYF.

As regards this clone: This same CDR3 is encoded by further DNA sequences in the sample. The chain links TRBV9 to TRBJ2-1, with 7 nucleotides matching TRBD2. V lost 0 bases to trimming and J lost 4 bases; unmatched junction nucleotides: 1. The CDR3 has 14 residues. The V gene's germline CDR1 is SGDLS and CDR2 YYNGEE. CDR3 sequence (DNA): TGTGCCAGCAGCGTAGTGGGGGGGTACAATGAGCAGTTCTTC. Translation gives CASSVVGGYNEQFF.

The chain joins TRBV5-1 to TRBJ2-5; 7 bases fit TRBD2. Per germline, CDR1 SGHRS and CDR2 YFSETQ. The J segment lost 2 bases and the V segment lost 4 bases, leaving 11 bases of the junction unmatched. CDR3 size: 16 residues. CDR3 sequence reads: CASSPRLVGGQETQYF. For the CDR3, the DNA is TGCGCCAGCAGCCCGCGACTAGTCGGGGGGCAAGAGACCCAGTACTTC.

This chain's CDR3 is CASSLIGEGAGELFF. The CDR3 nucleotides read TGTGCCAGCAGCTTAATAGGGGAGGGAGCCGGGGAGCTGTTTTTT. The genes are TRBV7-2 and TRBJ2-2; 7 bases align to TRBD2. Per the germline V gene, CDR1 is SGHTA and CDR2 is FQGNSA. V lost 2 bases and J lost 6; bases outside the gene matches: 6. The CDR3 extends over 15 amino acids. The entire variable domain, with the rest obtained from reference TRBV7-2 and TRBJ2-2, is as follows: GAGVSQSPSNKVTEKGKDVELRCDPISGHTALYWYRQSLGQGLEFLIYFQGNSAPDKSGLPSDRFSAERTGGSVSTLTIQRTQQEDSAVYLCASSLIGEGAGELFFGEGSRLTVL.

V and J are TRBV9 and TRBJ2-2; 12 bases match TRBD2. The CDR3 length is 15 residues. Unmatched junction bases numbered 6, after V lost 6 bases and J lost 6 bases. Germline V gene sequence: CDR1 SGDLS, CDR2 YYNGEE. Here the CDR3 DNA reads TGTGCCAGCACGAGACTAGCGGGGGCACCCGGGGAGCTGTTTTTT. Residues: CASTRLAGAPGELFF.